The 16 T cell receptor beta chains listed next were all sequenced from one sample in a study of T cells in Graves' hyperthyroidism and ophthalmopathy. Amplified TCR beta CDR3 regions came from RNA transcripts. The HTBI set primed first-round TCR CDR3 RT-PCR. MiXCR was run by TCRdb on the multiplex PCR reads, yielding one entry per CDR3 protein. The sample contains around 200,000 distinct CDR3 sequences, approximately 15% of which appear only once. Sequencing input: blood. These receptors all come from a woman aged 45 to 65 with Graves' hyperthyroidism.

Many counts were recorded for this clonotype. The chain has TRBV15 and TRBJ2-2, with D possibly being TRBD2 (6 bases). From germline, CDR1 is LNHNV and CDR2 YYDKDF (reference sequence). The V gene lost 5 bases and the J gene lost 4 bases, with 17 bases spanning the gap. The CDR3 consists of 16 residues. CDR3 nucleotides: TGTGCCACCAGCTCCGGGGGTCCCCGGGTCACCGGGGAGCTGTTTTTT. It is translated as CATSSGGPRVTGELFF.

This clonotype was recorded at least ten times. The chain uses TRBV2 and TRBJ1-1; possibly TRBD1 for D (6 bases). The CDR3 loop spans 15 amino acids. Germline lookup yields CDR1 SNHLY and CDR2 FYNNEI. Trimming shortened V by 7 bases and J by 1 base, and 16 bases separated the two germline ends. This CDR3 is CASIRGIAGNTEAFF. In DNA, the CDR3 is TGTGCCAGCATCAGGGGCATTGCCGGGAACACTGAAGCTTTCTTT.

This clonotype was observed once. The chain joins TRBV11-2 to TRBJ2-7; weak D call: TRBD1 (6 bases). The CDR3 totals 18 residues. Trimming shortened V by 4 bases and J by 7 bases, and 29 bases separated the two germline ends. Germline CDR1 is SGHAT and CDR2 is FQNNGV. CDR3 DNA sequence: TGTGCCAGCAGCTACACAGGGCTCTCAGGGGCGCATCCGCGGGAGCAGTACTTC. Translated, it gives CASSYTGLSGAHPREQYF.

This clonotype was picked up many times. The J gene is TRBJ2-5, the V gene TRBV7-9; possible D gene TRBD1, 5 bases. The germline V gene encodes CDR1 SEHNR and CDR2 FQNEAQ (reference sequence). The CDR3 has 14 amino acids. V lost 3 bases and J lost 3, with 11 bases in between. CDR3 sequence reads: CASSFKDSKETQYF. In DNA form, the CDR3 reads TGTGCCAGCAGCTTCAAAGACAGCAAAGAGACCCAGTACTTC. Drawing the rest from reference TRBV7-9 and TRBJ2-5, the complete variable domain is DTGVSQNPRHKITKRGQNVTFRCDPISEHNRLYWYRQTLGQGPEFLTYFQNEAQLEKSRLLSDRFSAERPKGSFSTLEIQRTEQGDSAMYLCASSFKDSKETQYFGPGTRLLVL.

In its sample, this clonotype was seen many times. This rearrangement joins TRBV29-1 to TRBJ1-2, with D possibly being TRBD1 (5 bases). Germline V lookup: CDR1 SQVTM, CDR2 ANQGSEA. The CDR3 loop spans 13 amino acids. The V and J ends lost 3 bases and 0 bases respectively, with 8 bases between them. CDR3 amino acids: CSVDNRPNYGYTF. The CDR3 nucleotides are TGCAGCGTTGATAACAGGCCTAACTATGGCTACACCTTC.

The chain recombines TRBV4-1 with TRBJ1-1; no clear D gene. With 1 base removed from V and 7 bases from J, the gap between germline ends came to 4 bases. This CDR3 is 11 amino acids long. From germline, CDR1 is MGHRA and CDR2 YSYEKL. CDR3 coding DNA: TGCGCCAGCAGCCAAGGGGTTGAAGCTTTCTTT. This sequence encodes CASSQGVEAFF.

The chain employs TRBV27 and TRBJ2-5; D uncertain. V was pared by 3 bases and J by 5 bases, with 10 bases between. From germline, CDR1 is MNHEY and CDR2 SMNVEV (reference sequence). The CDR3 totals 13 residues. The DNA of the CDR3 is TGTGCCAGCAGTTTTGCGGAGATGGAGACCCAGTACTTC. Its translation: CASSFAEMETQYF.

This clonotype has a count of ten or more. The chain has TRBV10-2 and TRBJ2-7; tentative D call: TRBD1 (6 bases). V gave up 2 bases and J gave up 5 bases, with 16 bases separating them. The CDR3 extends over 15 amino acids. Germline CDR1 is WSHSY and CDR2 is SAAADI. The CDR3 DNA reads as TGCGCCAGCAGTGAGCCAACAGGGTACTACCACGAGCAGTACTTC. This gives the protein CASSEPTGYYHEQYF.

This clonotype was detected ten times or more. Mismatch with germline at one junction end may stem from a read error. The CDR3 region is CASSLDRNSNQSQHF. Here the CDR3 DNA reads TGTGCCAGCAGCCTCGACAGGAATAGCAATCAGTCCCAGCATTTT. V and J are TRBV6-1 and TRBJ1-5; weak D call: TRBD1 (6 bases). CDR1 and CDR2 (germline): MNHNS, SASEGT. This CDR3 has 15 amino acids.

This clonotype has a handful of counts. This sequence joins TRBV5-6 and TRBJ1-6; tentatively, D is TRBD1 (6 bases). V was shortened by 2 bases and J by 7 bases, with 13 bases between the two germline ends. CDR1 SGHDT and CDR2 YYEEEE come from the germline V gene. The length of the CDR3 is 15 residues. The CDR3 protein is CASSFPGQLNSPLHF. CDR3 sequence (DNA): TGTGCCAGCAGCTTCCCCGGACAGCTAAATTCACCCCTCCACTTT.

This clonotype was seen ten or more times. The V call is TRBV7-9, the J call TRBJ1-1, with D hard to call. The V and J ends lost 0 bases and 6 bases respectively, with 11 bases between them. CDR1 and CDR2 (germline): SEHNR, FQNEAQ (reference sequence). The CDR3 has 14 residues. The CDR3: CASSLAKAVPEAFF. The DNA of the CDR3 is TGTGCCAGCAGCTTAGCCAAGGCGGTCCCTGAAGCTTTCTTT.

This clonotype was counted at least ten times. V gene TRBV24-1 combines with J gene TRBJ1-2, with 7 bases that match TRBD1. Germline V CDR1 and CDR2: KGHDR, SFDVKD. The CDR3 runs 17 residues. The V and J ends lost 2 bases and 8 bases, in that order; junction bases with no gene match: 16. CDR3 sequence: CATSDSKTGTASEGYTF. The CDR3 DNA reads TGTGCCACCAGTGATTCTAAAACGGGGACAGCTTCTGAGGGCTACACCTTC.

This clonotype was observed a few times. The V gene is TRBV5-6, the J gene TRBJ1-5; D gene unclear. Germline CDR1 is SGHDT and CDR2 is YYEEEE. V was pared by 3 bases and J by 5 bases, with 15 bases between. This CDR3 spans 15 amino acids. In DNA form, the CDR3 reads TGTGCCAGCAGCTCCCGGAACTTACGGGATCAGCCCCAGCATTTT. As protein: CASSSRNLRDQPQHF.

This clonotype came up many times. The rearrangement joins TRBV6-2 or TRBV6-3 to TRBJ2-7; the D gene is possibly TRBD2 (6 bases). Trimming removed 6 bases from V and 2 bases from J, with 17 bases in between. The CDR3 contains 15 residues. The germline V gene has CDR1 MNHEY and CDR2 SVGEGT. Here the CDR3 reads CASSDPAGLAYEQYF. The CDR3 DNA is TGTGCCAGCAGCGACCCCGCGGGACTTGCCTACGAGCAGTACTTC.

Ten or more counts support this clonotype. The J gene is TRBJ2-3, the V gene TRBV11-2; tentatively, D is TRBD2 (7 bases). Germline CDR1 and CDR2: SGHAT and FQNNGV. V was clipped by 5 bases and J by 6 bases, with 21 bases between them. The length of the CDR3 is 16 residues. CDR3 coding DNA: TGTGCCAGCAGCCCCGGGGGGCCAGATGGTTCGGATACGCAGTATTTT. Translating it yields CASSPGGPDGSDTQYF.

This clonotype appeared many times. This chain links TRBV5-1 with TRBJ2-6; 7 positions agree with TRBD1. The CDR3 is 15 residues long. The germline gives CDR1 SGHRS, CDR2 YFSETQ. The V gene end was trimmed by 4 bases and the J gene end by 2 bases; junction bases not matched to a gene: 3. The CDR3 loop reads CASSPDRAGANVLTF. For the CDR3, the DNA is TGCGCCAGCAGCCCCGACAGGGCTGGGGCCAACGTCCTGACTTTC. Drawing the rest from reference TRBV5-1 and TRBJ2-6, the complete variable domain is KAGVTQTPRYLIKTRGQQVTLSCSPISGHRSVSWYQQTPGQGLQFLFEYFSETQRNKGNFPGRFSGRQFSNSRSEMNVSTLELGDSALYLCASSPDRAGANVLTFGAGSRLTVL.